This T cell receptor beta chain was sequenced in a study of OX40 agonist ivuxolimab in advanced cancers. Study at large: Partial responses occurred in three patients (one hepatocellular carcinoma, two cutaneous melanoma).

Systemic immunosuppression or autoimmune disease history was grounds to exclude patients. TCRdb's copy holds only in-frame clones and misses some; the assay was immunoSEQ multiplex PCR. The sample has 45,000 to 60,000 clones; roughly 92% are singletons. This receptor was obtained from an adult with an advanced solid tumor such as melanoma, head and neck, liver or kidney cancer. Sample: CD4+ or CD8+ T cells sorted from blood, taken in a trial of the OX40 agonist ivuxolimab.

In nucleotides, the CDR3 is TGTGCCAGCAGCACACAGGGCGGGGAAACTGAAGCTTTCTTT. Protein sequence: CASSTQGGETEAFF. This chain uses TRBV5-4 with TRBJ1-1; maybe TRBD1 (6 bases). Germline V lookup: CDR1 SGHNT, CDR2 YYREEE (reference sequence). This CDR3 region has 14 residues. The V end was cut by 4 bases, the J end by 5 bases, with 15 bases between.